The TCR beta chain under discussion was sequenced for a study of blood T cell repertoires in COVID-19. About the research overall: Samples came from the United States, Italy and Spain, spanning acute and convalescent COVID-19. Nucleic acid was either cDNA or gDNA, and it came from T cells, B-cell-depleted T cells, or PBMCs.

How the authors handled the data: Reference gene primer amplification in the assay estimated nucleated cell counts. Sequenced by immunoSEQ multiplex PCR; TCRdb stores in-frame clones only, minus some. V and J calls and clone size are as listed in that table; D and trimming were resolved from the DNA. The table records under 45,000 clones, 60% to 85% of them present only once. The CDR3 is 18 amino acids. Per the germline V gene, CDR1 is LNHNV and CDR2 is YYDKDF (reference sequence). V was pared by 0 bases and J by 15 bases, with 20 bases of the junction left unmatched. This TCR was sampled from a man aged 55 to 70 with active COVID-19. The sequenced material came from peripheral blood. The chain has TRBV15 and TRBJ1-5; 10 nucleotides line up with TRBD1. The DNA for the CDR3 is TGTGCCACCAGCAGAGATCTAGGGATGGGGACAGGGGTTCCTCCCGGGCATTTT. The encoded protein is CATSRDLGMGTGVPPGHF.